The T cell receptor beta chain described here comes from a study of CD8 T cell repertoires and HIV-1 epitope variants (dated by TCRdb to 2020 to 2021). Turning to the overall study: In separate culture wells, T cells were stimulated with each of twenty-five peptides that represented autologous and known Gag and Nef epitope variants. A total of 83 T cell cultures were run, with each culture condition done in triplicate except for one peptide, which was done in duplicate. Control conditions included a CMV, EBV and flu peptide pool, the Ebola AY9 epitope as negative control, and a no-peptide well. Tested epitopes included three Gag epitope families and Nef HW9 and YT9. For over nine days the cultures were kept in IMDM with gentamicin, and on days 3 and 7 half of the media was changed with IL-2, IL-7 and IL-15 added. T cells were enriched using the EasySep Human T Cell Enrichment Kit and were co-cultured with equal numbers of autologous T cell-negative cells serving as antigen-presenting cells. A 1M T cell aliquot was kept as an uncultured baseline condition, separate from the roughly 90 T cell cultures. General conclusions and limits of the study: A few clonotypes recognized the Nef KF9 family and one clonotype recognized the HW9 family, while no responses to the TAALDMSHF plasma variant were seen. Only TCR beta chains were identified by the assay, and proliferation to antigen, not T cell function or cytokine profile, was indicated. Eight to ten antigen-specific TCR beta clonotypes were identified, and six of them appeared cross-reactive for autologous or known escape epitope variants.

The EasySep Human CD8+ T Cell Enrichment Kit was used on day 10 to isolate CD8+ T cells from every culture. Sequencing of TCR beta CDR3 regions was done on the immunoSEQ platform at survey depth. The QIAamp DNA micro kit was used to extract genomic DNA from every cultured and uncultured CD8+ T cell population. Regarding the original processing steps: Any sample with under 5,000 productive reads was excluded, and this exclusion removed about 6.5% of the roughly 75 cultures stimulated with HIV peptides. A MANAFEST web app trimmed sequences to CDR3 and removed nonproductive sequences, CDR3s under 5 amino acids, and those not starting C or ending F/W. To count as antigen-specific, a clonotype had to be expanded in at least 2 of 3 replicates compared with the no-peptide control at FDR 0.01, and only within one epitope family. A frequency at least fivefold higher than in wells stimulated with peptides from other epitope families was additionally required for specific clonotypes. This is the immuneACCESS table as TCRdb keeps it, with only in-frame sequences that have V and J called. A part of the clones is gone; compared with another copy, unresolved V genes explain less than half, and the rest is unexplained. V and J calls and clone size follow that table, whereas D and trimming were derived from the DNA. In all, the sample holds about 4,000 clones, and around 65% of those were seen once. About 45% of the sample is in the top ten clones.

This clone appeared a single time. Its cognate antigen has yet to be identified. The record has no base qualities; no much larger clone is one base away. The CDR3 goes from the cysteine to the phenylalanine over 12 residues. The CDR3 DNA has 36 bases and is translated from base 1. The germline V gene (reference sequence) gives CDR1 as LNHDA and CDR2 as SQIVND. Compared with germline, V lacks 11 bases and J lacks 4 bases; bases without a gene match: 3. This receptor was obtained from a male donor with HIV. The chain employs TRBV19 and TRBJ1-5, with 9 middle bases fitting TRBD1. Sequencing was carried out using cultured CD8+ T cells derived from PBMCs. The CDR3 reads CAGGQGNQPQHF. The nucleotides are TGTGCCGGCGGACAGGGGAATCAGCCCCAGCATTTT.